This entry lists 11 T cell receptor beta chains sequenced from one sample in a study of shared clonotypes between healthy human individuals. Profiled with immunoSEQ multiplex PCR; TCRdb holds only in-frame clones, not every one. This sample has some 2.1 million clones, with roughly 94% found just once. The sequencing input was naive CD4+ T cells sorted from blood. Noted subset: CD45RA+ positively selected. The receptors here all came from a man between 18 and 35 years old in good health.

V and J are TRBV5-1 and TRBJ1-1, with 7 bases matching TRBD1. The CDR3 spans 13 residues. Germline trimming cut 5 bases from V and 5 bases from J; bases unmatched to any gene: 6. In germline, CDR1 is SGHRS, CDR2 YFSETQ. The CDR3 DNA follows: TGCGCCAGCAGTAATGACAGGGTGACTGAAGCTTTCTTT. Encoded protein: CASSNDRVTEAFF.

J is TRBJ2-1 and V is TRBV18, with D unclear. Germline V gene sequence: CDR1 KGHSH, CDR2 LQKENI. The CDR3 totals 12 residues. Trimming pared 4 bases from V and 8 bases from J, leaving 9 bases between. CDR3 nucleotides: TGTGCCAGCTCACTAGCTAGTGATGAGCAGTTCTTC. Translating gives CASSLASDEQFF.

This clone was detected only once. V and J are TRBV4-1 and TRBJ2-6; 10 bases align to TRBD2. From germline, CDR1 is MGHRA and CDR2 YSYEKL. The CDR3 has 16 amino acids. The trim removed 3 bases at V and 3 bases at J, leaving 2 bases unmatched. DNA of the CDR3: TGCGCCAGCAGCCAGCTAGCGGGGGTTGGGGCCAACGTCCTGACTTTC. Encoded protein: CASSQLAGVGANVLTF.

This chain connects TRBV5-1 to TRBJ2-5; D is possibly TRBD2 (5 bases). The CDR3 length is 14 residues. V shed 3 bases and J shed 2 bases, with 11 bases lying between them. Germline CDR1 and CDR2: SGHRS and YFSETQ. CDR3 nucleotide sequence: TGCGCCAGCAGCTCCAATCAGCGGCAAGAGACCCAGTACTTC. It codes for CASSSNQRQETQYF.

This chain links TRBV6-5 with TRBJ2-2, with D uncertain. Trimming took off 8 bases at V and 6 bases at J, with 7 bases between the two ends. The CDR3 is made up of 11 amino acids. The germline CDR1 and CDR2 sequences are MNHEY and SVGAGI. The CDR3 loop is CASGRPGELFF. In DNA form, the CDR3 reads TGTGCCAGCGGTCGGCCCGGGGAGCTGTTTTTT.

This sequence joins TRBV7-2 and TRBJ1-3, with a tentative D call TRBD1 (6 bases). CDR1 SGHTA and CDR2 FQGNSA come from the germline V gene. Trimming took off 2 bases at V and 4 bases at J, with 15 bases between the two ends. The CDR3 has 16 residues. In DNA form, the CDR3 reads TGTGCCAGCAGCTTAAACAGGGACCCCCGAGGAAACACCATATATTTT. Translating it yields CASSLNRDPRGNTIYF.

The chain has TRBV4-2 and TRBJ1-2; no reliable D call. CDR1 is LGHNA and CDR2 is YNFKEQ in the germline V gene. The V gene lost 0 bases and the J gene lost 4 bases, with 15 bases spanning the gap. This CDR3 spans 16 amino acids. CDR3 DNA sequence: TGTGCCAGCAGCCAAGATCTCACCGGGGTCGGCTATGGCTACACCTTC. Translated, it gives CASSQDLTGVGYGYTF.

Note on this clone: The same CDR3 is also encoded by other DNA sequences in this sample. The rearrangement uses TRBV11-1 and TRBJ1-1; TRBD1 is a possible D gene (5 bases). CDR3 length equals 17 residues. V lost 6 bases, J lost 3 bases, and 23 bases lay in between. The germline gives CDR1 SGHAT, CDR2 FQDESV (reference sequence). The CDR3: CASSPTTWGFRDTEAFF. The CDR3 DNA follows: TGTGCCAGCAGTCCGACGACCTGGGGGTTCCGTGACACTGAAGCTTTCTTT.

V is TRBV28 and J is TRBJ2-3; possibly TRBD2 for D (7 bases). Trimming took off 4 bases at V and 3 bases at J, with 23 bases between the two ends. The CDR3 loop spans 18 amino acids. Germline CDR1 MDHEN, CDR2 SYDVKM. The CDR3 here is CASSSPGGGLRGTDTQYF. The CDR3 nucleotides are TGTGCCAGCAGTTCCCCCGGGGGAGGGCTTAGGGGGACAGATACGCAGTATTTT.

In regard to this clone: This sample also contains other DNA sequences that code for the same CDR3. V and J are TRBV7-9 and TRBJ2-7; maybe TRBD1 (6 bases). The CDR3 loop spans 13 amino acids. Trimming removed 5 bases from V and 2 bases from J, with 10 bases in between. Germline assignment: CDR1 SEHNR and CDR2 FQNEAQ (reference sequence). The CDR3 reads CASSLEGAYEQYF. The CDR3 bases are TGTGCCAGCAGCCTAGAGGGGGCCTACGAGCAGTACTTC.

This rearrangement joins TRBV9 to TRBJ2-5; D is unclear. Germline V gives CDR1 SGDLS, CDR2 YYNGEE. Trimming cost V 4 bases and J 0 bases, with 13 bases left between them. The CDR3 totals 15 residues. The CDR3 region has the DNA TGTGCCAGCAGCCCGCCCTCTTGGTACCAAGAGACCCAGTACTTC. Its translation: CASSPPSWYQETQYF.